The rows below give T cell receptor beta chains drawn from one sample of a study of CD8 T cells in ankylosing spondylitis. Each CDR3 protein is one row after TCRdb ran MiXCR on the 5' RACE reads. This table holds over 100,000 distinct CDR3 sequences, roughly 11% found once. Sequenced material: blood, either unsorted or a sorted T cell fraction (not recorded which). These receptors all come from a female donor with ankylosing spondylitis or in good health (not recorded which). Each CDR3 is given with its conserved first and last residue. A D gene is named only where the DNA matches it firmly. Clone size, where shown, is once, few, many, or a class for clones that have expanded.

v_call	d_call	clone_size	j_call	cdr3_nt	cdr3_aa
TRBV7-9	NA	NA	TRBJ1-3	TGTGCCGAAGCAGGAAACACCATATATTTT	CAEAGNTIYF
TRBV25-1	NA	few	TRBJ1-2	TGTGCCAGCAGTGAAGTTGTCAACGATGGCTACACCTTC	CASSEVVNDGYTF
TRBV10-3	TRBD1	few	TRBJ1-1	TGTGCCATCAGTGAAAGGGACAGCACGAACACTGAAGCTTTCTTT	CAISERDSTNTEAFF
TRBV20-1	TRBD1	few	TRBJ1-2	TGCAGTGCTAGAGAAAAGGGGGCCCTTGGCTACACCTTC	CSAREKGALGYTF
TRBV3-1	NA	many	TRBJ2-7	TGTGCCAGCAGCCAAGCCGGTGAGCAGTACTTC	CASSQAGEQYF
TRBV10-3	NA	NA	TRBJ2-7	TGTGCCATGGGCCCCGGGCCCTCCTACGAGCAGTACTTC	CAMGPGPSYEQYF
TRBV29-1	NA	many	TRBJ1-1	TGCAGCGTCGTTAGGGACACTGAAGCTTTCTTT	CSVVRDTEAFF
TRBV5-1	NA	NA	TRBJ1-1	TGCACCAGCGGGGCGGCAGCCCGGAACACTGAAGCTTTCTTT	CTSGAAARNTEAFF
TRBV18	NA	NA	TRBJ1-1	TGTGCCAGCTCACCTGGGGAGAACACTGAAGCTTTCTTT	CASSPGENTEAFF
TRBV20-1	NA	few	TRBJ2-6	TGCAGTGCTAGCAGCGGTCTCGGTGGGGCTCAGGGGGCCAACGTCCTGACTTTC	CSASSGLGGAQGANVLTF
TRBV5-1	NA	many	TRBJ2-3	TGCGCCAGCAGCCCTGACCTCGCCACAGATACGCAGTATTTT	CASSPDLATDTQYF
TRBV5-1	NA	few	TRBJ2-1	TGCGCCAGCAGCTCGACAGAGCGGGCGGGGAGGAATGAGCAGTTCTTC	CASSSTERAGRNEQFF
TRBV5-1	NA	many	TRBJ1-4	TGCGCCAGCAGCTGGACCGACCCGCGTGAAAAACTGTTTTTT	CASSWTDPREKLFF
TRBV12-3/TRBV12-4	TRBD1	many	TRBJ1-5	TGTGCCAGCAGTTTGGGAGGGGGCGATCAGCCCCAGCATTTT	CASSLGGGDQPQHF
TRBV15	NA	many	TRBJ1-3	TGTGCCACCAGGATAACTGGATCTGGAAACACCATATATTTT	CATRITGSGNTIYF
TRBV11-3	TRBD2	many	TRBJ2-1	TGTGCCAGCAGCTCACGACTAGCGACCTACAATGAGCAGTTCTTC	CASSSRLATYNEQFF
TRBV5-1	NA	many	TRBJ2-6	TGCGCCAGCAGCTTGGTAGGATCCTCTGGGGCCAACGTCCTGACTTTC	CASSLVGSSGANVLTF
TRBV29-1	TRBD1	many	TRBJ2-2	TGCAGCGGGGGGGACAGGGTCTACCGGGAGCTGTTTTTT	CSGGDRVYRELFF
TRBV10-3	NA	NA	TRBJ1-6	TGTGCCATCAGTGATGGGAATTCACCCCTCCACTTT	CAISDGNSPLHF
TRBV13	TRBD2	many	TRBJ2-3	TGTGCCAGCAGCTTAGCCGGGGGGGCCCACTCAGATACGCAGTATTTT	CASSLAGGAHSDTQYF
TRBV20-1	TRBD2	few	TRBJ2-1	TGCAGTGCTATAGCTAGCGGCCCGGGCTATGAGCAGTTCTTC	CSAIASGPGYEQFF
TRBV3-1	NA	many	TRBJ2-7	TGTGCCAGCAGCCAAGAAAACCATAGGGTATACGAGCAGTACTTC	CASSQENHRVYEQYF
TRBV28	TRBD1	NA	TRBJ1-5	TGTGCCAGCAGTCATATCCCGGGACAGATGTCGAATCAGCCCCAGCATTTT	CASSHIPGQMSNQPQHF
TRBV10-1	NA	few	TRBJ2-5	TGCGCCAGCAGTGAGTCGCCAGACTTACCTACCCAGTACTTC	CASSESPDLPTQYF
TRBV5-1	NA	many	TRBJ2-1	TGCGCCAGCAGCTTGTTGCTAGGCGGCTCCTACAATGAGCAGTTCTTC	CASSLLLGGSYNEQFF
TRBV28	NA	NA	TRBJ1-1	TGTGCCAGCAGTCCCGAGGGCAGGAGACTAGCTGAAGCTTTCTTT	CASSPEGRRLAEAFF
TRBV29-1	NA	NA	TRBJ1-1	TGCAGCGTTGAAGGACCCCGGGGGGCGAACACTGAAGCTTTCTTT	CSVEGPRGANTEAFF
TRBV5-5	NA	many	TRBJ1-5	TGTGCCAGCAGCTCCTCGGACACCCGAAATCAGCCCCAGCATTTT	CASSSSDTRNQPQHF
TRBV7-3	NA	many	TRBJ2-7	TGTGCCAGCAGCCCACAAACGGGAAATGCCTACGAGCAGTACTTC	CASSPQTGNAYEQYF
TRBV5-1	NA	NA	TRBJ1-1	TGCGCCAGCAGCTTGAGCCTCCAGGGCACTGAAGCTTTCTTT	CASSLSLQGTEAFF
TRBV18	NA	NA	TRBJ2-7	TGTGCCAGCTCACTGCTGAGGATAGGACGTGAGGACGAGCAGTACTTC	CASSLLRIGREDEQYF
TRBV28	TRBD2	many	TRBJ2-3	TGTGCCAGCACCACACTAGCGGGGGTTCCCACAGATACGCAGTATTTT	CASTTLAGVPTDTQYF
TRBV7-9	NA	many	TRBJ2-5	TGTGCCAGCAGCGACGACGGACAGTTCGAGGAGACCCAGTACTTC	CASSDDGQFEETQYF
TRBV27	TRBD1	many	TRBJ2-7	TGTGCCAGCAGTATGAATACCGGGACAGTAGGGGAGCAGTACTTC	CASSMNTGTVGEQYF
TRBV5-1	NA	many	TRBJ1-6	TGCGCCAGCAGCTCATTGGGATTCGATTCACCCCTCCACTTT	CASSSLGFDSPLHF
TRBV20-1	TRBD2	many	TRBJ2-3	TGCAGTGTTGCGGGAGACCCAGATACGCAGTATTTT	CSVAGDPDTQYF